This TCR beta chain was identified during a study of cytomegalovirus exposure and HLA in healthy donors. Vbeta (60) and Jbeta (13) primers were used in the PCR. TCRdb's table, derived via immunoSEQ multiplex PCR, lists solely in-frame clones and lacks some. The table has some 110,000 clones, 70% to 85% seen once. This CDR3 is 14 amino acids long. Germline V lookup: CDR1 MNHNS, CDR2 SASEGT. Deletions cut 7 bases from V and 4 bases from J, with 13 bases between. Study-wide results and limits: Researchers reported in a later analysis that common viral pathogens appeared linked to several top clusters. In most subjects, TCR beta sequences reportedly gave accurate predictions of HLA-A and HLA-B alleles.

On this clone: Its target is unknown.

V and J are TRBV6-1 and TRBJ1-4, with D maybe TRBD1 (5 bases). The TCR comes from a boy aged 5 to 17 in good health and CMV-seronegative. The material sequenced was PBMCs. CDR3 region: CASTSRVDNEKLFF. The DNA for the CDR3 is TGTGCCAGCACCAGCAGGGTTGATAATGAAAAACTGTTTTTT.